These T cell receptor beta chains were read from a single sample in a study of blood T cell repertoires in COVID-19. Measured with immunoSEQ multiplex PCR; TCRdb has only the in-frame clones, and not every one. The sample comprises some 150,000 clones, more than 75% of which are singletons, and roughly 3.3% rests with the top ten. Sample: peripheral blood. The receptors were gathered from a man between 18 and 29 years old with active or convalescent COVID-19. CDR3s leave out the opening cysteine and the closing phenylalanine or tryptophan. Each record gives: CDR3 length, clone size, V gene, CDR3 protein. Rows may omit the clone size; those that give it use once, few, many or a size class.

>13|-|TRBV30
AWSGGGWIGETQY
>12|-|TRBV4-2
ASSPGQSFSPLH
>12|-|TRBV5-1
ASSKDSLQDEQF
>9|-|TRBV29-1
SASQGEKLF
>9|once|TRBV28
ASSLESEAF
>17|-|TRBV28
ASSRLPWTGTRTQETQY
>12|once|TRBV29-1
SVSLRGVWAEAF
>9|-|TRBV12-3/TRBV12-4
ASSLSGEQY
>12|few|TRBV6-5
ASSYVTGDTEAF
>11|few|TRBV3-1/TRBV3-2
ASSQVPGTRYT
>11|-|TRBV6-1
ASSEGQYYGYT
>14|once|TRBV28
ASNSGRLDRTDTQY
>11|-|TRBV27
ASSLLSGNEQF
>15|-|TRBV14
ASSQSRGRLESGELF
>11|-|TRBV6-2/TRBV6-3
ASSLNSAYEQY
>13|-|TRBV19
ASSWRRSSNQPQH
>17|-|TRBV7-2
ASSFFVPRLAGKNYEQY
>14|-|TRBV6-5
ASSYADSSGANVLT
>12|-|TRBV25-1
ASSDQADTGELF
>14|-|TRBV6-5
ASSYSRTGANQPQH
>13|once|TRBV6-1
ASSEKGLEWDEQF
>12|-|TRBV2
ASKSSGQNTEAF
>12|-|TRBV29-1
SVEIDRGPYGYT
>14|-|TRBV7-3
ASTLGGTGGSQPQH
>10|-|TRBV28
ASSLGGHGYT
>9|-|TRBV29-1
SVERFNEQF
>9|-|TRBV28
ASSPQAEAF
>10|once|TRBV2
AGYYRVYGYT
>11|-|TRBV5-4
ASSLSGVYEQY
>14|-|TRBV7-8
ASSGDSGRNVGELF
>11|-|TRBV27
ASSFIPRETQY
>11|once|TRBV7-2
ASSFRDTLEAF
>10|-|TRBV7-2
ASSLEGVEQY